Sequencing of this TCR beta chain was carried out in a study of blood T cell repertoires in COVID-19. Study-level information: The United States, Italy and Spain were the sources of the acute and convalescent COVID-19 samples. PBMCs, B-cell-depleted T cells, or T cells provided the cDNA or gDNA that made up the material.

V shed 5 bases and J shed 10 bases, with 18 bases lying between them. The CDR3 has 15 residues. CDR1 LNHDA and CDR2 SQIVND come from the germline V gene (reference sequence). Study processing details: Amplified reference gene primers provided the basis for estimating nucleated cell counts. Here immunoSEQ multiplex PCR was the method, and the copy in TCRdb shows in-frame clones only, minus some. V, J and clone size reflect that table, while D and trimming were determined from the DNA. The data contain around 290,000 clones, more than 85% of them singletons. Sample: peripheral blood. This sequence originates from a man aged 40-49 years with acute or convalescent COVID-19. V gene TRBV19 combines with J gene TRBJ1-6; D gene uncertain. CDR3 protein: CASSVSVTSGSPLHF. The CDR3 nucleotides read TGTGCCAGTAGTGTTTCGGTTACATCGGGGTCACCCCTCCACTTT.